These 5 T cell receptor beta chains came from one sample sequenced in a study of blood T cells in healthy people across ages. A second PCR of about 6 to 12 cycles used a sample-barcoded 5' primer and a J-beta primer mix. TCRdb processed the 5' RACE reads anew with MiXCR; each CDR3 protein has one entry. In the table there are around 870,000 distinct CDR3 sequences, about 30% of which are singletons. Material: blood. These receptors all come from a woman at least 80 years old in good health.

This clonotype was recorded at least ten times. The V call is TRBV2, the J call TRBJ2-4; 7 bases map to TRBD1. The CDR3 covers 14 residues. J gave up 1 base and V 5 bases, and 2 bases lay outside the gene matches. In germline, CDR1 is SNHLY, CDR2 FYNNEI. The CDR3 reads CASSTTGAKNIQYF. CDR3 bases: TGTGCCAGCAGTACGACAGGGGCCAAAAACATTCAGTACTTC.

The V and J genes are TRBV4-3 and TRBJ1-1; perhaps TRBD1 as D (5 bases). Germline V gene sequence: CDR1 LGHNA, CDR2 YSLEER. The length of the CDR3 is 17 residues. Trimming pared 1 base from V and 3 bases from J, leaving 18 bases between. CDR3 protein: CASSQAMPQGGDTEAFF. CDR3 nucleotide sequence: TGCGCCAGCAGCCAAGCGATGCCTCAGGGTGGGGACACTGAAGCTTTCTTT.

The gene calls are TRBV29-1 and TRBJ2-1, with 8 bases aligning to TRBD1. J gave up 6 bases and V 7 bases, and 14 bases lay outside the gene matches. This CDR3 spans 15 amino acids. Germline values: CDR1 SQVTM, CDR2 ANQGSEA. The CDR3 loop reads CSAKPGTGGCNEQFF. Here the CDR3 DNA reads TGCAGCGCCAAACCCGGGACAGGTGGCTGCAATGAGCAGTTCTTC.

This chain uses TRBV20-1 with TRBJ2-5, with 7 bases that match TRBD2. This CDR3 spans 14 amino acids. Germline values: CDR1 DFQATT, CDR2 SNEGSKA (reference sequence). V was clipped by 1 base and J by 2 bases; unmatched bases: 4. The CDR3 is CSARAPSGQETQYF. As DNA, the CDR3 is TGCAGTGCTAGAGCCCCTAGCGGACAAGAGACCCAGTACTTC.

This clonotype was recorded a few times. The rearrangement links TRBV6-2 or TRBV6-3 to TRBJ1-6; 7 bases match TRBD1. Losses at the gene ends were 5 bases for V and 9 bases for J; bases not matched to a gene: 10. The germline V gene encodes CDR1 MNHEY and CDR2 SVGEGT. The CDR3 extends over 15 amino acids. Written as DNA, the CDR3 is TGTGCCAGCAGTCCAATCGACAGGGACGGTTCACCCCTCCACTTT. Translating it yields CASSPIDRDGSPLHF.